The 27 T cell receptor beta chains given below trace back to one sample, sequenced in a study of cytomegalovirus exposure and HLA in healthy donors. Primers for the PCR totalled 60 Vbeta and 13 Jbeta. The assay was immunoSEQ multiplex PCR, and TCRdb's table has in-frame clones only and misses some. The table has 180,000 or so clones, 75% to 80% seen once. Sequencing was performed on PBMCs. These receptors all come from a man between 50 and 59 years old in good health and CMV-seropositive.

The chain employs TRBV5-6 and TRBJ1-3, with D hard to call. The germline CDR1 and CDR2 sequences are SGHDT and YYEEEE. V shed 1 base and J shed 1 base, with 12 bases lying between them. CDR3 length: 16 residues. This chain's CDR3 is CASSLLGVRSGNTIYF. CDR3 DNA sequence: TGTGCCAGCAGCTTGCTGGGAGTGAGGTCTGGAAACACCATATATTTT.

This clone came up a few times. The V call is TRBV28, the J call TRBJ2-6, with D uncertain. The CDR3 consists of 17 residues. V lost 3 bases and J 1 base, leaving 13 bases between the germline ends. Per germline, CDR1 MDHEN and CDR2 SYDVKM. This chain's CDR3 is CASSFAGGVSGANVLTF. CDR3 DNA: TGTGCCAGCAGTTTTGCTGGTGGAGTGTCTGGGGCCAACGTCCTGACTTTC.

Details on this clone: The identical CDR3 is also encoded by other nucleotide sequences in the sample. The J gene is TRBJ2-7, the V gene TRBV4-3; possible D gene TRBD1, 6 bases. Germline-derived CDR1 and CDR2 are LGHNA and YSLEER. The CDR3 extends over 15 amino acids. Trimming pared 1 base from V and 1 base from J, leaving 11 bases between. The CDR3 sequence is CASSQGLTGSYEQYF. The CDR3 DNA is TGCGCCAGCAGCCAAGGACTGACAGGATCCTACGAGCAGTACTTC.

The J gene is TRBJ2-5, the V gene TRBV18, with D maybe TRBD1 (6 bases). V shed 2 bases and J shed 5 bases, with 15 bases lying between them. CDR3 length equals 15 residues. Germline V gene data show CDR1 as KGHSH and CDR2 as LQKENI. The CDR3 DNA is TGTGCCAGCTCACCAGATGGCAGGGGCTGGGAGACCCAGTACTTC. Its translation is CASSPDGRGWETQYF.

V gene TRBV6-5 combines with J gene TRBJ1-1, with D uncertain. Deletions cut 0 bases from V and 5 bases from J, with 10 bases between. The CDR3 contains 14 residues. Germline loops: CDR1 MNHEY, CDR2 SVGAGI. The CDR3 region has the DNA TGTGCCAGCAGTTACTCGCCCAGTAATACTGAAGCTTTCTTT. Amino acids: CASSYSPSNTEAFF.

The chain uses TRBV5-1 and TRBJ2-1; TRBD2 might be the D (6 bases). Germline CDR1 is SGHRS and CDR2 is YFSETQ. This CDR3 is 16 amino acids long. The V and J ends lost 4 bases and 0 bases respectively, with 14 bases between them. The CDR3 is CASSPERAISYNEQFF. The CDR3 bases are TGCGCCAGCAGCCCTGAGCGGGCGATCTCCTACAATGAGCAGTTCTTC.

The CDR3 reads CASSLELGRSRGGYTF. The CDR3 nucleotides read TGTGCCAGCAGCTTAGAGCTGGGGCGCAGCCGAGGAGGCTACACCTTC. The chain uses TRBV7-9 and TRBJ1-2; possible D gene TRBD1, 5 bases. Trimming left V 1 base short and J 8 bases short, with 20 bases between. The germline gives CDR1 SEHNR, CDR2 FQNEAQ (reference sequence). The CDR3 loop spans 16 amino acids.

This sequence joins TRBV11-3 and TRBJ2-1, with 8 bases matching TRBD2. V was pared by 5 bases and J by 1 base, with 7 bases of the junction left unmatched. The CDR3 runs 16 residues. Per germline, CDR1 SGHNT and CDR2 YENEEA. The CDR3 sequence: CASSPGGVGSYNEQFF. CDR3 DNA sequence: TGTGCCAGCAGCCCCGGGGGGGTGGGGTCCTACAATGAGCAGTTCTTC.

The CDR3 sequence is CAISAPIAGELTDTQYF. The CDR3 DNA follows: TGTGCCATCAGCGCCCCCATAGCGGGGGAGCTCACAGATACGCAGTATTTT. V gene TRBV10-3 combines with J gene TRBJ2-3, with 9 bases that match TRBD2. This CDR3 has 17 residues. Germline V gene sequence: CDR1 ENHRY, CDR2 SYGVKD. Trimming removed 6 bases from V and 2 bases from J; junction bases left unmatched: 12.

There are a few counts of this clone. The V call is TRBV7-6, the J call TRBJ2-1; TRBD2 matches 9 bases. The CDR3 is 14 residues long. Germline V gives CDR1 SGHVS, CDR2 FNYEAQ. V gave up 4 bases and J gave up 3 bases; unmatched junction bases: 1. The CDR3 spells CASSYSGGYNEQFF. The CDR3 nucleotides are TGTGCCAGCAGCTATAGCGGGGGCTACAATGAGCAGTTCTTC.

This clone has a single count. CDR3 residues: CASSEAGGRGGYTF. CDR3 DNA sequence: TGTGCCAGCAGTGAAGCGGGGGGTAGAGGAGGCTACACCTTC. The chain links TRBV6-1 to TRBJ1-2; a weak D match, TRBD1 (5 bases). This CDR3 is 14 amino acids long. CDR1 is MNHNS and CDR2 is SASEGT in the germline V gene. With 0 bases removed from V and 8 bases from J, the gap between germline ends came to 13 bases.

The chain combines TRBV6-6 with TRBJ1-3; D is undetermined. CDR3 length equals 14 residues. V lost 2 bases and J 4 bases, leaving 9 bases between the germline ends. Germline CDR1 MNHNY, CDR2 SVGAGI (reference sequence). The CDR3 coding sequence is TGTGCCAGCAGTTACCGTCGGGAGGGAAACACCATATATTTT. Translation gives CASSYRREGNTIYF.

This chain joins TRBV7-2 and TRBJ1-2, with D possibly matching TRBD1 (5 bases). CDR1 and CDR2 from the germline V gene are SGHTA and FQGNSA. The V end lost 4 bases, the J end lost 8 bases, and 14 bases lay between the germline ends. The CDR3 loop spans 13 amino acids. The CDR3 spells CASSSPWGEGYTF. CDR3 DNA sequence: TGTGCCAGCAGCTCACCCTGGGGGGAGGGCTACACCTTC.

The chain recombines TRBV12-5 with TRBJ1-3; D remains unclear. The CDR3 runs 16 residues. Trimming shortened V by 2 bases and J by 0 bases, and 11 bases separated the two germline ends. Germline assignment: CDR1 LGHNT and CDR2 FRNRAP. CDR3 bases: TGTGCTAGTGGTTTGCCCCGACACCTCTCTGGAAACACCATATATTTT. Its protein is CASGLPRHLSGNTIYF.

The chain is built from TRBV29-1 and TRBJ1-1; TRBD1 matches at 7 bases. The trim removed 4 bases at V and 7 bases at J, leaving 9 bases unmatched. The CDR3 totals 13 residues. Germline CDR1 SQVTM, CDR2 ANQGSEA. The CDR3 is CSVGQGGGREAFF. DNA for the CDR3: TGCAGCGTTGGACAGGGTGGGGGGCGTGAAGCTTTCTTT.

The chain is built from TRBV21-1 and TRBJ2-2; the table's D call of TRBD2 was not tested on the DNA. TRBV21-1 is labeled a pseudogene. CDR3 length: 13 amino acids. In DNA form, the CDR3 reads TGTGCCAGCAGCAACGCGGACACCGGGGAGCTGTTTTTT. Translating it yields CASSNADTGELFF.

CDR3 loop: CAWSGDRQFQQYF. The CDR3, as DNA: TGTGCCTGGAGTGGGGATAGACAGTTCCAGCAGTACTTC. The gene calls are TRBV30 and TRBJ2-7; the D gene is possibly TRBD1 (5 bases). CDR1 is GTSNPN, CDR2 SVGIG, per germline (reference sequence). The CDR3 totals 13 residues. Trimming took 1 base from V and 8 from J, leaving 15 bases between them.

J is TRBJ1-3 and V is TRBV6-6, with TRBD1 matching 7 bases. Germline loops: CDR1 MNHNY, CDR2 SVGAGI (reference sequence). CDR3 length: 16 amino acids. V was clipped by 5 bases and J by 0 bases; unmatched bases: 7. The CDR3 DNA sequence: TGTGCCAGCAGTAAAGACAGGGCCCGCTCTGGAAACACCATATATTTT. It specifies CASSKDRARSGNTIYF.

This clone was detected only once. The CDR3 here is CASRWTGPSGANVLTF. CDR3 DNA: TGTGCCAGCAGGTGGACAGGGCCCTCTGGGGCCAACGTCCTGACTTTC. The V and J genes are TRBV27 and TRBJ2-6, with 8 bases that match TRBD1. The CDR3 is 16 residues long. The junction had 4 bases not matched to a gene; V was cut back by 6 bases and J by 0 bases. Germline loops: CDR1 MNHEY, CDR2 SMNVEV (reference sequence).

A single count supports this clone. V usage is TRBV2 and J usage is TRBJ2-7; D is perhaps TRBD1 (6 bases). Per the germline V gene, CDR1 is SNHLY and CDR2 is FYNNEI. The CDR3 loop spans 14 amino acids. Trimming removed 1 base from V and 3 bases from J, with 10 bases in between. CDR3 sequence: CASSEGDKIYEQYV. The CDR3 region has the DNA TGTGCCAGCAGTGAAGGGGACAAGATCTACGAGCAGTACGTC.

V usage is TRBV4-2 and J usage is TRBJ2-5; 12 bases align to TRBD2. The CDR3 runs 19 residues. Trimming took 0 bases from V and 5 from J; bases not matched to a gene: 13. In germline, CDR1 is LGHNA, CDR2 YNFKEQ. DNA of the CDR3: TGTGCCAGCAGCCAAGAAGGCGGGCTAGCGGGGGGGCCGGGTGAGACCCAGTACTTC. Translated: CASSQEGGLAGGPGETQYF.

The chain uses TRBV5-4 and TRBJ1-1; TRBD1 is a possible D gene (6 bases). The CDR3 extends over 14 amino acids. Germline values: CDR1 SGHNT, CDR2 YYREEE (reference sequence). V was pared by 3 bases and J by 2 bases, with 11 bases between. CDR3 coding DNA: TGTGCCAGCAGCTCTGGACAGATCAACACTGAAGCTTTCTTT. This gives the protein CASSSGQINTEAFF.

The chain carries TRBV18 and TRBJ2-1, with unresolved D. Trimming took 6 bases from V and 5 from J, leaving 11 bases between them. This CDR3 is 13 amino acids long. The germline V gene encodes CDR1 KGHSH and CDR2 LQKENI. The CDR3 loop reads CASSHQAHNEQFF. In DNA form, the CDR3 reads TGTGCCAGCTCCCATCAGGCGCACAATGAGCAGTTCTTC. Using reference TRBV18 and TRBJ2-1 for the parts outside the CDR3, the full variable domain is NAGVMQNPRHLVRRRGQEARLRCSPMKGHSHVYWYRQLPEEGLKFMVYLQKENIIDESGMPKERFSAEFPKEGPSILRIQQVVRGDSAAYFCASSHQAHNEQFFGPGTRLTVL.

The chain couples TRBV18 to TRBJ2-1, with a tentative D call TRBD1 (6 bases). Germline V lookup: CDR1 KGHSH, CDR2 LQKENI. This CDR3 comprises 14 residues. V dropped 4 bases and J dropped 0 bases, with 7 bases sitting between them. The CDR3 loop reads CASSRQVSYNEQFF. CDR3 nucleotides: TGTGCCAGCTCACGACAGGTCTCCTACAATGAGCAGTTCTTC.

The chain uses TRBV10-1 and TRBJ2-7, with D possibly being TRBD1 (5 bases). Germline-derived CDR1 and CDR2 are WNHNN and SYGVQD (reference sequence). V was pared by 3 bases and J by 0 bases, with 12 bases between. The CDR3 has 15 residues. In nucleotides, the CDR3 is TGCGCCAGCAGTGACAAGGGGTTCAGCTCCTACGAGCAGTACGTC. Protein: CASSDKGFSSYEQYV.

The chain joins TRBV7-9 to TRBJ1-5; D ambiguous. Trimming took off 0 bases at V and 2 bases at J, with 11 bases between the two ends. Germline CDR1 SEHNR, CDR2 FQNEAQ (reference sequence). This CDR3 has 16 residues. The DNA of the CDR3 is TGTGCCAGCAGCTTAGCTGCCGGGGAAGGCAATCAGCCCCAGCATTTT. It is translated as CASSLAAGEGNQPQHF.

In its sample, this clone was seen a few times. This sequence joins TRBV5-7 and TRBJ1-2; TRBD1 matches 8 bases. TRBV5-7 counts as an open reading frame of uncertain function. The ends lost 4 bases at V and 3 bases at J; junction bases unmatched: 14. There are 17 residues in the CDR3. CDR3 loop: CASSPPQDRESDYGYTF. CDR3 DNA sequence: TGTGCCAGCAGCCCGCCGCAGGACAGGGAGAGCGACTATGGCTACACCTTC.